The source of this T cell receptor (beta chain) is a study of graft-versus-host responses after intestinal transplantation. Broader study findings: Investigators detected GvH clones in recipient marrow, with some emerging earlier in ileum or blood. Early after transplant, HvG declines were associated with peak levels of circulating GvH clones.

This clone was detected only once. Its antigen is not identified. Clones were read by immunoSEQ multiplex PCR, and TCRdb kept only the in-frame ones, dropping some. The repertoire holds around 88,000 clones, with approximately 90% as singletons. With V trimmed by 7 bases and J by 8 bases, 9 bases remained unmatched. CDR3 length: 12 amino acids. Looked up from germline, CDR1 is SQVTM and CDR2 is ANQGSEA. Sample: unstimulated CD8+ T cells sorted from spleen or lymph node cells, taken before transplant. The chain employs TRBV29-1 and TRBJ1-2, with 8 bases aligning to TRBD1. The TCR comes from a human donor who was the organ donor for an intestinal transplant. In DNA, the CDR3 is TGCAGCGCCGACAGGGGAGGAGAAGGCTACACCTTC. This codes for CSADRGGEGYTF.